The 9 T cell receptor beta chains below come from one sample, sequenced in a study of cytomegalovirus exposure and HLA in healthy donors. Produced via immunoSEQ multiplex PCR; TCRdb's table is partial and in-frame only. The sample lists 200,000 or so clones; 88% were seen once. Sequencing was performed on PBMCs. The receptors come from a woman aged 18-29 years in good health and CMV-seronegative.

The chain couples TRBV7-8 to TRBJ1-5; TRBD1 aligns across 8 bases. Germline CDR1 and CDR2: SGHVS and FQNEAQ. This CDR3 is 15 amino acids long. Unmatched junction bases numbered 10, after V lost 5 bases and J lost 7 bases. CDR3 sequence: CASSPPDRVNQPQHF. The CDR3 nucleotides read TGTGCCAGCAGCCCACCGGACAGGGTTAACCAGCCCCAGCATTTT.

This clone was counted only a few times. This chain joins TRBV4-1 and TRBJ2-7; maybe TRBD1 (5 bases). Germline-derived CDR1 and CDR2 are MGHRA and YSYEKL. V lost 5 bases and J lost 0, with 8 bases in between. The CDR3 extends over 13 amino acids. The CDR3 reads CASSTDSSYEQYF. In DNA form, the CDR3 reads TGCGCCAGCAGCACCGACAGCTCCTACGAGCAGTACTTC.

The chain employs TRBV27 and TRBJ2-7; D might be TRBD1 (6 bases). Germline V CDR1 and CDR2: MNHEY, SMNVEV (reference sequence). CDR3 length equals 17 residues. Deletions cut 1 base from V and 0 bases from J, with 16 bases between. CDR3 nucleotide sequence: TGTGCCAGCAGTTTATTCTTGAGGACAGAGAGCTCCTACGAGCAGTACTTC. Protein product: CASSLFLRTESSYEQYF.

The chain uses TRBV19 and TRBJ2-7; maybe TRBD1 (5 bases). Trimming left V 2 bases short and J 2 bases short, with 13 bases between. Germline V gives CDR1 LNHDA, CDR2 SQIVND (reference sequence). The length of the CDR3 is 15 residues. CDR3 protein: CASSIQGSSPYEQYF. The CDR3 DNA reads TGTGCCAGTAGTATACAGGGAAGCTCTCCCTACGAGCAGTACTTC.

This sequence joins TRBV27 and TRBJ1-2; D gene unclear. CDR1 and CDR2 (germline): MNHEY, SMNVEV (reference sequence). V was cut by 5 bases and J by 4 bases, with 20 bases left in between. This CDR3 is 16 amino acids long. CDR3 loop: CASSPDPDLTFYGYTF. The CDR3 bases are TGTGCCAGCAGTCCCGACCCCGACTTGACGTTCTATGGCTACACCTTC.

CDR3 protein: CASSLAGSTDTQYF. CDR3 DNA: TGTGCCAGCAGCTTGGCGGGAAGCACAGATACGCAGTATTTT. The J gene is TRBJ2-3, the V gene TRBV5-5; a weak D match, TRBD2 (5 bases). Germline V gene lookup returns CDR1 SGHKS and CDR2 YYEKEE (reference sequence). The V gene lost 0 bases and the J gene lost 0 bases, with 5 bases spanning the gap. The CDR3 length is 14 residues. Using reference TRBV5-5 and TRBJ2-3 for the parts outside the CDR3, the full variable domain is DAGVTQSPTHLIKTRGQQVTLRCSPISGHKSVSWYQQVLGQGPQFIFQYYEKEERGRGNFPDRFSARQFPNYSSELNVNALLLGDSALYLCASSLAGSTDTQYFGPGTRLTVL.

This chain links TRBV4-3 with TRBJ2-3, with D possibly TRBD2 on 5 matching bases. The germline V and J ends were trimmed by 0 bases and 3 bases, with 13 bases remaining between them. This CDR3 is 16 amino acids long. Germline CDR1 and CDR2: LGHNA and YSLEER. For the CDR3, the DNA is TGCGCCAGCAGCCAAGATGTCGGAGAGGGAACAGATACGCAGTATTTT. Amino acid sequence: CASSQDVGEGTDTQYF.

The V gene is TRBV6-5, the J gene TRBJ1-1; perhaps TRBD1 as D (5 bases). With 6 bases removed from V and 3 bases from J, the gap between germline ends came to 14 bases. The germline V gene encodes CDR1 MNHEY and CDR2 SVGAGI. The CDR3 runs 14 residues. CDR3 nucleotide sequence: TGTGCCAGCAGCCGACAAGGGGTGGACACTGAAGCTTTCTTT. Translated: CASSRQGVDTEAFF.

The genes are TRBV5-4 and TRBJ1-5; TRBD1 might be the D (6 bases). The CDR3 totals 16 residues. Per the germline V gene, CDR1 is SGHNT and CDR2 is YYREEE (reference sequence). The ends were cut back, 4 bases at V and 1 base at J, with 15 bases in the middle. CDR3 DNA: TGTGCCAGCAGCCCAAACATCGACAGGAGCAATCAGCCCCAGCATTTT. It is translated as CASSPNIDRSNQPQHF. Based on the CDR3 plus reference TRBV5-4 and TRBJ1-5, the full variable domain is ETGVTQSPTHLIKTRGQQVTLRCSSQSGHNTVSWYQQALGQGPQFIFQYYREEENGRGNFPPRFSGLQFPNYSSELNVNALELDDSALYLCASSPNIDRSNQPQHFGDGTRLSIL.